A selection of T cell receptor beta chains follows, all from one sample in a study of sequential checkpoint blockade in melanoma. Repertoires were generated with immunoSEQ multiplex PCR, while TCRdb's copy carries only in-frame clones and drops some. Of about 3,400 clones detected, roughly 25% appear once; the ten largest clones hold about 9.3%. The source was tumor tissue (inferred from file names), collected from a patient given nivolumab and ipilimumab in sequence. These receptor sequences come from a human donor with melanoma. Each CDR3 is given with its conserved first and last residue.

V: TRBV19; J: TRBJ1-2; CDR3: CASSTPGQFYGYTF
V: TRBV28; J: TRBJ2-5; CDR3: CASSPPATETQYF
V: TRBV30; J: TRBJ2-3; CDR3: CAWSVAGTDTQYF
V: TRBV11-3; J: TRBJ1-6; CDR3: CASSLIPGPPHSPLHF
V: TRBV10-2; J: TRBJ2-7; CDR3: CASRVRKAYEQYF
V: TRBV12-2; J: TRBJ2-3; CDR3: CASPGGQATDTQYF
V: TRBV11-3; J: TRBJ2-1; CDR3: CASSLRGGLDEQFF
V: TRBV14; J: TRBJ1-1; CDR3: CASSQDHRRLF
V: TRBV19; J: TRBJ2-5; CDR3: CASGGAGGKGETQYF
V: TRBV19; J: TRBJ2-1; CDR3: CATTGNGNEQFF
V: TRBV19; J: TRBJ2-3; CDR3: CASKPGLASSTDTQYF
V: TRBV30; J: TRBJ2-3; CDR3: CAWSARFRDTQYF
V: TRBV19; J: TRBJ1-5; CDR3: CASSIVLGTAERGQPQHF
V: TRBV29-1; J: TRBJ2-3; CDR3: CSVGRRGGTDTQYF
V: TRBV6-8; J: TRBJ2-7; CDR3: CASSDQGPYEQYF
V: TRBV11-3; J: TRBJ1-4; CDR3: CASSPRGATNEKLFF
V: TRBV28; J: TRBJ2-3; CDR3: CASSFGTDSTDTQYF
V: TRBV6-8; J: TRBJ2-4; CDR3: CASSPRSGSGINIQYF
V: TRBV28; J: TRBJ2-7; CDR3: CASSPTEPYEQYF
V: TRBV5-1; J: TRBJ1-4; CDR3: CASSLADQAEGEKLFF
V: TRBV11-3; J: TRBJ2-1; CDR3: CASSLVGWGGGLDEQFF
V: TRBV28; J: TRBJ2-1; CDR3: CASSLRVWGQGDEQFF
V: TRBV28; J: TRBJ1-5; CDR3: CVTEGGDQPQHF
V: TRBV28; J: TRBJ2-1; CDR3: CASSSLKTSGTSYNEQFF
V: TRBV11-3; J: TRBJ2-1; CDR3: CASSIRQGDNNEQFF
V: TRBV11-3; J: TRBJ1-5; CDR3: CASSLKGQDQPQHF
V: TRBV29-1; J: TRBJ2-1; CDR3: CSVDGDYNEQFF
V: TRBV11-3; J: TRBJ1-2; CDR3: CASSGYRDLDYGYTF
V: TRBV9; J: TRBJ1-3; CDR3: CASSVAGKDTIYF
V: TRBV10-2; J: TRBJ2-6; CDR3: CATPRGDRGTGANVLTF
V: TRBV28; J: TRBJ2-7; CDR3: CASSQPDRPIEQYF
V: TRBV5-1; J: TRBJ1-4; CDR3: CASSLGQGGDKLFF
V: TRBV19; J: TRBJ1-5; CDR3: CASIPVAGSNQPQHF
V: TRBV14; J: TRBJ2-5; CDR3: CASSQGLQGAVYQETQYF
V: TRBV11-3; J: TRBJ1-1; CDR3: CASTPGGGPKAEAFF
V: TRBV28; J: TRBJ2-5; CDR3: CASSFGVWARWEKTQYF
V: TRBV7-2; J: TRBJ1-1; CDR3: CASSLLFWGEVVF
V: TRBV11-3; J: TRBJ2-6; CDR3: CASSLGRPGANVLTF
V: TRBV19; J: TRBJ1-3; CDR3: CASSPLQGAGNTIYF
V: TRBV9; J: TRBJ1-1; CDR3: CASSSPGQGNTEAFF
V: TRBV30; J: TRBJ1-1; CDR3: CAWSSPQGMNTEAFF
V: TRBV6-8; J: TRBJ1-1; CDR3: CASSPLDRGNTEAFF
V: TRBV6-8; J: TRBJ1-4; CDR3: CASRGQATNEKLFF
V: TRBV30; J: TRBJ2-7; CDR3: CAWSSTGVSYEQYF